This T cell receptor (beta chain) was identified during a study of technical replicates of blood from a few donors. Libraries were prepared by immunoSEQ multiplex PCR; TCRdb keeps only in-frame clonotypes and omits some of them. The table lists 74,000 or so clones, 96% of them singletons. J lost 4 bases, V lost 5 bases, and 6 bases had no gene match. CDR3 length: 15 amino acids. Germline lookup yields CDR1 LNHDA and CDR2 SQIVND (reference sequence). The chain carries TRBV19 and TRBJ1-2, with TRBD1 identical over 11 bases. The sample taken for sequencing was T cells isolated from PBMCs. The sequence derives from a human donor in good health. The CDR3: CASSPSGTGGYGYTF. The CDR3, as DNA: TGTGCCAGTAGTCCCTCCGGGACAGGGGGCTATGGCTACACCTTC.